This TCR beta chain was sequenced during a study of T cell repertoires in cytomegalovirus infection. About the research overall: An indication of both CMV infection and matching HLA type came from public TCR beta signatures. Whole-study results and caveats: CMV-specific HLA-C-restricted TCR beta clonotypes dominated the ex vivo response. There were carriers of CMV plus the relevant HLA, and cumulative public TCR beta family frequency identified them.

The CDR3 spans 16 residues. The V end lost 4 bases, the J end lost 5 bases, and 18 bases lay between the germline ends. Germline V CDR1 and CDR2: SGHTA, FQGNSA. TCRdb itself ran the reads through MiXCR, one entry per CDR3 protein. The table includes fewer than 400,000 distinct CDR3 sequences, around 18% detected once. Regarding this clonotype: Its target is unknown.

The chain joins TRBV7-2 to TRBJ2-1, with D perhaps TRBD2 (7 bases). This TCR derives from a human donor in good health (CMV status not recorded). Some clones in this sample may be carry-over from other donors' samples. Sequenced sample: PBMCs. The CDR3 protein is CASSSSSGGGNNEQFF. In DNA form, the CDR3 reads TGTGCCAGCAGCTCCTCCTCCGGCGGGGGCAACAATGAGCAGTTCTTC.